Below, 15 T cell receptor beta chains from the same sample are listed, as sequenced in a study of cytomegalovirus exposure and HLA in healthy donors. PCR involved 60 Vbeta and 13 Jbeta primers. Some clones are missing from TCRdb's copy, which holds only in-frame ones; the method was immunoSEQ multiplex PCR. The data show some 150,000 clones, approximately 88% seen once. Source material: PBMCs. The receptor set was obtained from a woman aged 30 to 39 in good health and CMV-seronegative.

The chain carries TRBV6-6 and TRBJ1-4; 8 nucleotides align to TRBD1. Looked up from germline, CDR1 is MNHNY and CDR2 is SVGAGI (reference sequence). This CDR3 comprises 16 residues. Unmatched junction bases numbered 12, after V lost 4 bases and J lost 8 bases. CDR3 sequence: CASSSPPTGQEEKLFF. The CDR3 DNA sequence: TGTGCCAGCAGTTCCCCCCCCACGGGACAGGAGGAAAAACTGTTTTTT.

V is TRBV6-5 and J is TRBJ1-5, with TRBD1 as a possible D gene (5 bases). Germline V gene lookup returns CDR1 MNHEY and CDR2 SVGAGI. The CDR3 has 14 residues. The ends were cut back, 6 bases at V and 6 bases at J, with 15 bases in the middle. CDR3 sequence reads: CASRLRDGGQPQHF. DNA of the CDR3: TGTGCCAGCAGGCTCCGGGACGGGGGTCAGCCCCAGCATTTT.

The genes are TRBV2 and TRBJ2-6; TRBD1 might be the D (5 bases). CDR1 is SNHLY, CDR2 FYNNEI, per germline. V shed 4 bases and J shed 2 bases, with 12 bases lying between them. The CDR3 sequence is 16 residues long. CDR3 residues: CASSGQGIPGANVLTF. CDR3 in DNA: TGTGCCAGCAGTGGGCAGGGAATCCCTGGGGCCAACGTCCTGACTTTC. The full variable domain, completed using reference TRBV2 and TRBJ2-6, is EPEVTQTPSHQVTQMGQEVILRCVPISNHLYFYWYRQILGQKVEFLVSFYNNEISEKSEIFDDQFSVERPDGSNFTLKIRSTKLEDSAMYFCASSGQGIPGANVLTFGAGSRLTVL.

V is TRBV6-5 and J is TRBJ1-2; D is perhaps TRBD1 (5 bases). From germline, CDR1 is MNHEY and CDR2 SVGAGI. V shed 2 bases and J shed 5 bases, with 9 bases lying between them. CDR3 length: 13 residues. CDR3 residues: CASSYGSGYGYTF. The CDR3 DNA follows: TGTGCCAGCAGTTACGGGTCAGGGTATGGCTACACCTTC.

V and J are TRBV4-3 and TRBJ1-1; 7 bases match TRBD1. CDR3 length: 16 residues. Germline V lookup: CDR1 LGHNA, CDR2 YSLEER. J was trimmed by 4 bases and V by 0 bases; bases with no gene match: 8. The CDR3 DNA sequence: TGCGCCAGCAGCCAAGAAGTAACTCAGGGGGTCACTGAAGCTTTCTTT. It specifies CASSQEVTQGVTEAFF.

The J gene is TRBJ2-3, the V gene TRBV2; 9 bases line up with TRBD2. The V and J ends lost 7 bases and 7 bases, in that order; junction bases with no gene match: 9. CDR3 length equals 14 residues. Germline loops: CDR1 SNHLY, CDR2 FYNNEI. CDR3 DNA: TGTGCCAGCAATCCTCCTAGCGGGGAGTATACGCAGTATTTT. This translates into CASNPPSGEYTQYF.

The rearrangement joins TRBV29-1 to TRBJ2-7; 7 bases agree with TRBD1. J was trimmed by 0 bases and V by 6 bases; bases with no gene match: 2. The CDR3 is 12 amino acids. In germline, CDR1 is SQVTM, CDR2 ANQGSEA. CDR3 coding DNA: TGCAGCGTGGGGACAGCCTCCTACGAGCAGTACTTC. Its translation is CSVGTASYEQYF.

The V gene is TRBV6-6, the J gene TRBJ1-1; 9 bases agree with TRBD1. V trimming: 4 bases; J trimming: 1 base; junction bases outside the gene matches: 7. The CDR3 loop spans 16 amino acids. The germline V gene has CDR1 MNHNY and CDR2 SVGAGI (reference sequence). The CDR3 loop is CASSFLQGAGNTEAFF. The CDR3 DNA reads as TGTGCCAGCAGTTTCTTACAGGGGGCAGGGAACACTGAAGCTTTCTTT.

The chain combines TRBV30 with TRBJ1-1, with D tentatively TRBD1 (5 bases). CDR1 is GTSNPN and CDR2 is SVGIG in the germline V gene (reference sequence). V was trimmed by 1 base and J by 0 bases, leaving 6 bases between them. The CDR3 sequence is 13 residues long. CDR3: CAWSGQLNTEAFF. DNA for the CDR3: TGTGCCTGGAGTGGACAGCTGAACACTGAAGCTTTCTTT.

This chain links TRBV29-1 with TRBJ2-7; 8 positions match TRBD2. Germline V gene sequence: CDR1 SQVTM, CDR2 ANQGSEA. Trimming took 4 bases from V and 0 from J; bases not matched to a gene: 14. CDR3 length: 17 amino acids. This CDR3 reads CSVGPFFGGTSSYEQYF. The CDR3 nucleotides read TGCAGCGTTGGACCTTTTTTTGGGGGGACTAGCTCCTACGAGCAGTACTTC.

The sample holds one count of this clone. The chain joins TRBV7-9 to TRBJ1-1; the match to TRBD1 covers 11 bases. V trimming: 5 bases; J trimming: 5 bases; junction bases outside the gene matches: 10. CDR3 length equals 16 residues. Germline V gene lookup returns CDR1 SEHNR and CDR2 FQNEAQ (reference sequence). In DNA form, the CDR3 reads TGTGCCAGCAGCCGCGGTGGGACAGGGGGAAGAACTGAAGCTTTCTTT. It specifies CASSRGGTGGRTEAFF.

V usage is TRBV10-2 and J usage is TRBJ2-7; D possibly corresponds to TRBD2 (7 bases). The ends were cut back, 6 bases at V and 2 bases at J, with 14 bases in the middle. The germline CDR1 and CDR2 sequences are WSHSY and SAAADI. This CDR3 region has 14 residues. The CDR3 loop is CASREGGTAYEQYF. The CDR3 DNA reads as TGCGCCAGCAGAGAGGGGGGGACCGCCTACGAGCAGTACTTC.

This clone was seen only a few times. The V call is TRBV2, the J call TRBJ1-3; D ambiguous. The CDR3 runs 15 residues. The germline V gene encodes CDR1 SNHLY and CDR2 FYNNEI. V was cut by 2 bases and J by 0 bases, with 8 bases left in between. This CDR3 is CASSESGISGNTIYF. Here the CDR3 DNA reads TGTGCCAGCAGTGAATCGGGGATCTCTGGAAACACCATATATTTT.

The chain couples TRBV11-2 to TRBJ2-1; 9 bases are shared with TRBD2. The J segment lost 2 bases and the V segment lost 1 base, leaving 0 bases of the junction unmatched. This CDR3 contains 15 residues. Per the germline V gene, CDR1 is SGHAT and CDR2 is FQNNGV. CDR3 DNA sequence: TGTGCCAGCAGCTTAGTAGCGGGAGCCTACAATGAGCAGTTCTTC. Residues: CASSLVAGAYNEQFF.

This clone was detected only once. The chain combines TRBV28 with TRBJ2-7, with 11 bases that match TRBD1. Trimming removed 4 bases from V and 6 bases from J; junction bases left unmatched: 8. This CDR3 has 15 residues. The germline CDR1 and CDR2 sequences are MDHEN and SYDVKM. The CDR3 reads CASSSRGQGAVEQYF. The DNA for the CDR3 is TGTGCCAGCAGTTCCCGCGGACAGGGGGCAGTCGAGCAGTACTTC.